This TCR beta chain is drawn from a study of blood T cell repertoires in COVID-19. On the study more broadly: Sites across the United States, Italy and Spain contributed samples from acute and convalescent COVID-19. Nucleic acid was either cDNA or gDNA, and it came from T cells, B-cell-depleted T cells, or PBMCs.

The authors' processing: Amplification from reference gene primers served as the basis for estimated nucleated cell counts. TCRdb keeps only in-frame clones here, not all; method: immunoSEQ multiplex PCR. For V, J and clone size, that table is used; D and trimming come from the DNA. The table records 110,000 or so clones, around 85% of them present only once. Per the germline V gene, CDR1 is WSHSY and CDR2 is SAAADI. Deletions cut 5 bases from V and 4 bases from J, with 18 bases between. This CDR3 region has 16 residues. The specimen was peripheral blood. The receptor was derived from a middle-aged man with acute or convalescent COVID-19. The chain combines TRBV10-2 with TRBJ1-5; D possibly corresponds to TRBD1 (6 bases). Written as DNA, the CDR3 is TGCGCCAGCAGTAATACCGTCGGGGGGCGGAATCAGCCCCAGCATTTT. Translation: CASSNTVGGRNQPQHF.